This T cell receptor (beta chain) was identified during a study of OX40 agonist ivuxolimab in advanced cancers. Method: immunoSEQ multiplex PCR; TCRdb's copy keeps in-frame clones and lacks some. The repertoire holds tens of thousands of clones, with around nine tenths as singletons. V gave up 3 bases and J gave up 2 bases, with 14 bases separating them. CDR1 is MRHNA, CDR2 SNTAGT, per germline. This CDR3 has 16 amino acids. The source material was CD4+ or CD8+ T cells sorted from blood, sampled in a trial of the OX40 agonist ivuxolimab. V gene TRBV6-4 combines with J gene TRBJ2-1, with D perhaps matching TRBD2 (6 bases). The sequence was collected from an adult with an advanced solid tumor such as melanoma, head and neck, liver or kidney cancer. This CDR3 is CASSERTTRPYNEQFF. The CDR3 DNA reads as TGTGCCAGCAGTGAACGGACTACACGACCCTACAATGAGCAGTTCTTC.